This T cell receptor (beta chain) was captured by sequencing in a study of cytomegalovirus exposure and HLA in healthy donors. Study-wide results and limits: Researchers reported in a later analysis that a missense DCLRE1C variant was tied to TCR beta V- and J-gene trimming. Available immune exposure information covered CMV serostatus only. In a later analysis, at a false discovery rate of 0.05, approximately 16,000 TCR beta sequences were associated with HLA alleles.

Both 60 Vbeta primers and 13 Jbeta primers went into the PCR. The data were produced by immunoSEQ multiplex PCR, yet TCRdb's version contains in-frame clones alone and is incomplete. The sample yields about 59,000 clones, roughly four fifths seen once. Nobody wrote down the CMV serostatus of this donor. CDR3 length equals 14 residues. Trimming cost V 1 base and J 2 bases, with 8 bases left between them. Germline V gene sequence: CDR1 LNHDA, CDR2 SQIVND (reference sequence). This clone was observed a handful of times. Antigen unknown. Sequenced input: PBMCs. The receptor comes from a human donor in good health. The V gene is TRBV19, the J gene TRBJ2-5, with TRBD2 as a possible D gene (5 bases). CDR3: CASSIAGTQETQYF. The CDR3 DNA reads TGTGCCAGTAGTATAGCGGGAACTCAAGAGACCCAGTACTTC.